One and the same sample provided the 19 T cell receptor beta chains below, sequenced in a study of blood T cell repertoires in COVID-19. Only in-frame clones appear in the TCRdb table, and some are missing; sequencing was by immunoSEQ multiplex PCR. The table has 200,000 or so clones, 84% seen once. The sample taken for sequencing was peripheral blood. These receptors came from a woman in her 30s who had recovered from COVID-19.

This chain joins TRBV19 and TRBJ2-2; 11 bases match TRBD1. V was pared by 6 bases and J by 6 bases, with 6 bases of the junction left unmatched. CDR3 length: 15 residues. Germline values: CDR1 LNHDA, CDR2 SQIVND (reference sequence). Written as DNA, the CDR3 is TGTGCCAGTAGACTAGGACAGGGGGCCGCCGGGGAGCTGTTTTTT. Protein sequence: CASRLGQGAAGELFF.

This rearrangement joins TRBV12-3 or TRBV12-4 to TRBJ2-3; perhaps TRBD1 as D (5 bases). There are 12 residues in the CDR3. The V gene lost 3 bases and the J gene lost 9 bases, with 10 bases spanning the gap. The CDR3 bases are TGTGCCAGCAGTTTGTGGGGCCGAACGCAGTATTTT. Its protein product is CASSLWGRTQYF.

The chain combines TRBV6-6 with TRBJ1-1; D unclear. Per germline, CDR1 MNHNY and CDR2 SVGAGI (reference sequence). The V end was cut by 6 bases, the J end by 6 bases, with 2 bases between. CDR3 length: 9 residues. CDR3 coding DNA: TGTGCCAGCAGCTCTGAAGCTTTCTTT. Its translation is CASSSEAFF.

CDR3 sequence: CASSSGSGSSYEQYF. CDR3 nucleotides: TGTGCCAGCAGCTCGGGGAGTGGGAGCTCCTACGAGCAGTACTTC. The chain links TRBV11-2 to TRBJ2-7, with D possibly TRBD2 on 5 matching bases. Germline V CDR1 and CDR2: SGHAT, FQNNGV. The CDR3 extends over 15 amino acids. V was trimmed by 4 bases and J by 0 bases, leaving 13 bases between them.

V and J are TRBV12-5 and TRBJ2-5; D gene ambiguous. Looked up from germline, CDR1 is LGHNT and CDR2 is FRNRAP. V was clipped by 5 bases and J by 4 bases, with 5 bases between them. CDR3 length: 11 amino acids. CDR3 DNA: TGTGCTAGTGGTCCGGGAGAGACCCAGTACTTC. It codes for CASGPGETQYF.

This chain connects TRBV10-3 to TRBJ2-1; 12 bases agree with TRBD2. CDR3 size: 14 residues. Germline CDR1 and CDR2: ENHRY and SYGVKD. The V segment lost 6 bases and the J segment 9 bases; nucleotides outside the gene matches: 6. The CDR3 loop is CAISPGLAGGEQFF. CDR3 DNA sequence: TGTGCCATCAGCCCGGGACTAGCGGGCGGTGAGCAGTTCTTC.

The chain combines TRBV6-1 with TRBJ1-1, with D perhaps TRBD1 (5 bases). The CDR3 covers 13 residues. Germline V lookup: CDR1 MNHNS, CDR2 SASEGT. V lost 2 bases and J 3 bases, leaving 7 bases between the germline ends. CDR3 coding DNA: TGTGCCAGCAGTGAATGGGGGGACACTGAAGCTTTCTTT. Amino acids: CASSEWGDTEAFF.

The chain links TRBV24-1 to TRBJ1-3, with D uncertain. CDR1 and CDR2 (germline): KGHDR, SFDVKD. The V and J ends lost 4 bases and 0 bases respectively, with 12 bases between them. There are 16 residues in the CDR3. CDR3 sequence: CATSDGADFSGNTIYF. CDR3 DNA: TGTGCCACCAGTGACGGTGCCGATTTCTCTGGAAACACCATATATTTT.

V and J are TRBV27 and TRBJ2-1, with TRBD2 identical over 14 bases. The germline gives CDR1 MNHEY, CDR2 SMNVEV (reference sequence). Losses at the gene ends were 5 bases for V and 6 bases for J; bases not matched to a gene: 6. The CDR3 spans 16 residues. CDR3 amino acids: CASSPRGLAGVNEQFF. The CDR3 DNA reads TGTGCCAGCAGTCCAAGGGGACTAGCGGGAGTCAATGAGCAGTTCTTC.

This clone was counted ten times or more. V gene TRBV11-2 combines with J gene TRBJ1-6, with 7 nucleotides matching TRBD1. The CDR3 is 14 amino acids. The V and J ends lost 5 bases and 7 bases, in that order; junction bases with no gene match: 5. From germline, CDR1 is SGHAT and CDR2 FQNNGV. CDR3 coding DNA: TGTGCCAGCAGCACCGGACAGGAGAATTCACCCCTCCACTTT. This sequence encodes CASSTGQENSPLHF. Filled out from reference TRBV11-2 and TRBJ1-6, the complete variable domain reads EAGVAQSPRYKIIEKRQSVAFWCNPISGHATLYWYQQILGQGPKLLIQFQNNGVVDDSQLPKDRFSAERLKGVDSTLKIQPAKLEDSAVYLCASSTGQENSPLHFGNGTRLTVT.

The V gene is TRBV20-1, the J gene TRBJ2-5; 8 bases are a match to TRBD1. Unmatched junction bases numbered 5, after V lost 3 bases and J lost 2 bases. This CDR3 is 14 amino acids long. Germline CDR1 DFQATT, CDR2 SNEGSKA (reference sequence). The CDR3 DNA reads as TGCAGTGCTAGTGGACAGGGCCCTCAAGAGACCCAGTACTTC. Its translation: CSASGQGPQETQYF.

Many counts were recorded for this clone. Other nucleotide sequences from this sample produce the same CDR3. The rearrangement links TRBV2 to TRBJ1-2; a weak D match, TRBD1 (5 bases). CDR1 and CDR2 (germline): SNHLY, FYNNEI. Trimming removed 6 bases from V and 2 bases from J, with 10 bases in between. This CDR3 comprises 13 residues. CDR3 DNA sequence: TGTGCCAGCAGCCGGGACTCCAACTATGGCTACACCTTC. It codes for CASSRDSNYGYTF.

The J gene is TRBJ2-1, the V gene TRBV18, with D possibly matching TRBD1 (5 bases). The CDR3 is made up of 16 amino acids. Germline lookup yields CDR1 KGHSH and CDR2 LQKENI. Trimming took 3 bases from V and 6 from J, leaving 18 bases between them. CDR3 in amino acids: CASSPMPQGRFNEQFF. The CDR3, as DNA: TGTGCCAGCTCACCGATGCCCCAGGGCCGGTTCAATGAGCAGTTCTTC.

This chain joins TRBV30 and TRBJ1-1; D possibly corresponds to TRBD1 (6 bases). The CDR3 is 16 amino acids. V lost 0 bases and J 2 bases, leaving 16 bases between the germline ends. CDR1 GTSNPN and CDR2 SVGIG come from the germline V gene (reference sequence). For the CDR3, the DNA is TGTGCCTGGAGTGTAGGGAAGGGGGTATATAACACTGAAGCTTTCTTT. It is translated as CAWSVGKGVYNTEAFF.

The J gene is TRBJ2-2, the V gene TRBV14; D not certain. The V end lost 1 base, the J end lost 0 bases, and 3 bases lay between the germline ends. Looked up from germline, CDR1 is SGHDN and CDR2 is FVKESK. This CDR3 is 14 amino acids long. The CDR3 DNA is TGTGCCAGCAGCCAAGCTACGAACACCGGGGAGCTGTTTTTT. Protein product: CASSQATNTGELFF. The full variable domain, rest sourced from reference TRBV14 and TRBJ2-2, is EAGVTQFPSHSVIEKGQTVTLRCDPISGHDNLYWYRRVMGKEIKFLLHFVKESKQDESGMPNNRFLAERTGGTYSTLKVQPAELEDSGVYFCASSQATNTGELFFGEGSRLTVL.

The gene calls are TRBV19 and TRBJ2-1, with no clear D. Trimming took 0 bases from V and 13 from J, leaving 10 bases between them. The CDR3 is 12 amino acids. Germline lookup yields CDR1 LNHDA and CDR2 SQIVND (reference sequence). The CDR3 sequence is CASSIDFLVQFF. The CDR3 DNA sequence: TGTGCCAGTAGTATAGATTTCCTAGTTCAGTTCTTC.

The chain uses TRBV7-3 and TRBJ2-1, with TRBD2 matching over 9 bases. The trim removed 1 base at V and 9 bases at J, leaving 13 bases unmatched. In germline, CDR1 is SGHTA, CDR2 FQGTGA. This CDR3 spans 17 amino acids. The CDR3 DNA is TGTGCCAGCAGCTTAAGCACCAGCGGGAGGACTCTCAGTGAGCAGTTCTTC. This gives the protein CASSLSTSGRTLSEQFF.

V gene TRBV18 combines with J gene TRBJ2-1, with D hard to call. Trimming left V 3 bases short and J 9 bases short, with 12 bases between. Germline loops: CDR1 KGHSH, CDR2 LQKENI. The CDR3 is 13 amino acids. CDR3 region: CASSPVPGFEQFF. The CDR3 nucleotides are TGTGCCAGCTCACCGGTCCCGGGTTTTGAGCAGTTCTTC.

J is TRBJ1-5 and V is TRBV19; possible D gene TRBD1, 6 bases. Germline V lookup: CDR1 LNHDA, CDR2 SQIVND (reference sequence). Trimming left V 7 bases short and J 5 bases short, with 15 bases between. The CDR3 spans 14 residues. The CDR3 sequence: CASTLTGSYQPQHF. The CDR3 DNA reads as TGTGCCAGTACTTTGACAGGATCATATCAGCCCCAGCATTTT. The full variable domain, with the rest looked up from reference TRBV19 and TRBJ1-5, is DGGITQSPKYLFRKEGQNVTLSCEQNLNHDAMYWYRQDPGQGLRLIYYSQIVNDFQKGDIAEGYSVSREKKESFPLTVTSAQKNPTAFYLCASTLTGSYQPQHFGDGTRLSIL.